This TCR beta chain was found in a study of blood T cells in healthy people across ages. This clonotype was detected many times. Together with a sample-barcoded 5' primer, a J-beta primer mix was included in a second PCR lasting about 7 to 12 cycles. TCRdb fed the 5' RACE reads into MiXCR, producing one record per CDR3 protein. The table lists around 1.5 million distinct CDR3 sequences, roughly a third of them singletons. V dropped 4 bases and J dropped 3; count of bases not matched to a gene: 1. CDR1 SEHNR and CDR2 FQNEAQ come from the germline V gene (reference sequence). CDR3 length: 15 amino acids.

The gene calls are TRBV7-9 and TRBJ2-1; 12 nucleotides align to TRBD2. The specimen was blood. The receptor was derived from a woman aged 25 to 39 in good health. DNA for the CDR3: TGTGCCAGCAGCTCGACTAGCGGGAGCTACAATGAGCAGTTCTTC. Translated: CASSSTSGSYNEQFF. Using reference TRBV7-9 and TRBJ2-1 for the parts outside the CDR3, the full variable domain is DTGVSQNPRHKITKRGQNVTFRCDPISEHNRLYWYRQTLGQGPEFLTYFQNEAQLEKSRLLSDRFSAERPKGSFSTLEIQRTEQGDSAMYLCASSSTSGSYNEQFFGPGTRLTVL.